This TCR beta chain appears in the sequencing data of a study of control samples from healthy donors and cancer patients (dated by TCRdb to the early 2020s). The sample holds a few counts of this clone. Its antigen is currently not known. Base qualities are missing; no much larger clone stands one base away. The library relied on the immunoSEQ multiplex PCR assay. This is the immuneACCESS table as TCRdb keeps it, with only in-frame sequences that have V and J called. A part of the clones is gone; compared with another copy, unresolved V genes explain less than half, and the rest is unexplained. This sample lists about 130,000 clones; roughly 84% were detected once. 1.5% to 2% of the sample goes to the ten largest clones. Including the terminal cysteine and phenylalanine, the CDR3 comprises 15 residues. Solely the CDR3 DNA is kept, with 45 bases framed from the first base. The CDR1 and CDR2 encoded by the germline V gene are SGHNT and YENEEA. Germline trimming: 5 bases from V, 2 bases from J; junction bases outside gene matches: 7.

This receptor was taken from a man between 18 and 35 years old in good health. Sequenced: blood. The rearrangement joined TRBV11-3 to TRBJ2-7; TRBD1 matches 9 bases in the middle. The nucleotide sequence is TGTGCCAGCAGCCAAAGGGGACAGGGCCCCTACGAGCAGTACTTC. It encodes CASSQRGQGPYEQYF. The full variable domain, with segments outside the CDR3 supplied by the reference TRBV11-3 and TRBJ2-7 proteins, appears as EAGVVQSPRYKIIEKKQPVAFWCNPISGHNTLYWYLQNLGQGPELLIRYENEEAVDDSQLPKDRFSAERLKGVDSTLKIQPAELGDSAVYLCASSQRGQGPYEQYFGPGTRLTVT.